The next 26 T cell receptor beta chains were all read from a single sample in a study of CD8 T cells in Susac syndrome. An amount of RNA that ranged from about 0.45 to 1 ug was reverse transcribed with random hexamers. Each CDR3 protein is one row after TCRdb ran MiXCR on the immunoSEQ multiplex PCR reads. This sample has more than 100,000 distinct CDR3 sequences, with roughly 94% found just once. Sequenced: CD8+ T cells from PBMCs. Receptors originate from a human donor with Susac syndrome.

V gene TRBV29-1 combines with J gene TRBJ2-7; either TRBD1 or TRBD2 may fit D (5 bases each). The V end lost 7 bases, the J end lost 1 base, and 14 bases lay between the germline ends. Germline assignment: CDR1 SQVTM and CDR2 ANQGSEA. The CDR3 contains 13 residues. The CDR3 bases are TGCAGCGCTACGCCAGGGACGTCCTACGAGCAGTACTTC. This codes for CSATPGTSYEQYF.

The chain couples TRBV30 to TRBJ2-4; D remains ambiguous. CDR3 length: 11 amino acids. Germline CDR1 GTSNPN, CDR2 SVGIG (reference sequence). Trimming left V 4 bases short and J 3 bases short, with 4 bases between. CDR3 bases: TGTGCCTGGAAGCACAAAAACATTCAGTACTTC. Amino acid sequence: CAWKHKNIQYF.

This clonotype was seen just once. The V call is TRBV7-9, the J call TRBJ2-7, with D perhaps TRBD2 (5 bases). V was cut by 5 bases and J by 4 bases, with 15 bases left in between. The CDR3 runs 14 residues. In germline, CDR1 is SEHNR, CDR2 FQNEAQ (reference sequence). In DNA, the CDR3 is TGTGCCAGCAGCCCGTGGCGGGTAGGGTACGAGCAGTACTTC. Translation: CASSPWRVGYEQYF.

The V gene is TRBV15, the J gene TRBJ1-2; D not certain. The ends were cut back, 8 bases at V and 2 bases at J, with 12 bases in the middle. The CDR3 extends over 13 amino acids. CDR1 and CDR2 (germline): LNHNV, YYDKDF (reference sequence). CDR3 in amino acids: CATLSTRNYGYTF. The CDR3 coding sequence is TGTGCCACCCTTAGCACACGGAACTATGGCTACACCTTC.

The chain combines TRBV6-1 with TRBJ2-3; 10 nucleotides match TRBD2. This CDR3 is built from 16 residues. Germline CDR1 reads MNHNS; CDR2 reads SASEGT. V lost 6 bases to trimming and J lost 2 bases; unmatched junction nucleotides: 8. CDR3 protein: CASRPGTSDHTDTQYF. The CDR3 DNA is TGTGCCAGCAGACCAGGGACTAGCGACCACACAGATACGCAGTATTTT.

The chain is built from TRBV6-1 and TRBJ2-5; tentative D call: TRBD2 (6 bases). Trimming left V 7 bases short and J 1 base short, with 19 bases between. CDR1 MNHNS and CDR2 SASEGT come from the germline V gene. The CDR3 sequence is 16 residues long. The CDR3 here is CASKLPSVSLQETQYF. The DNA for the CDR3 is TGTGCCAGCAAGCTACCTAGCGTTTCCCTCCAAGAGACCCAGTACTTC.

This clonotype occurred once. This rearrangement joins TRBV28 to TRBJ2-3; TRBD2 matches at 8 bases. The CDR3 runs 17 residues. V gave up 3 bases and J gave up 0 bases; unmatched junction bases: 8. The germline V gene has CDR1 MDHEN and CDR2 SYDVKM. The CDR3 region has the DNA TGTGCCAGCAGTTTGGGGAGAGCGGGGGAGAGCACAGATACGCAGTATTTT. Its translation: CASSLGRAGESTDTQYF.

The chain combines TRBV9 with TRBJ1-1, with D maybe TRBD1 (5 bases). This CDR3 has 14 amino acids. In germline, CDR1 is SGDLS, CDR2 YYNGEE. V was shortened by 0 bases and J by 4 bases, with 10 bases between the two germline ends. CDR3 DNA: TGTGCCAGCAGCGTAGATAACGGGGGCACTGAAGCTTTCTTT. Translation: CASSVDNGGTEAFF.

The chain employs TRBV2 and TRBJ2-5, with TRBD1 matching over 7 bases. In germline, CDR1 is SNHLY, CDR2 FYNNEI. With V trimmed by 4 bases and J by 5 bases, 7 bases remained unmatched. The CDR3 has 14 amino acids. The CDR3 loop is CASSGGQGDETQYF. The CDR3 DNA reads as TGTGCCAGCAGTGGAGGGCAGGGGGACGAGACCCAGTACTTC.

The chain joins TRBV12-3 or TRBV12-4 to TRBJ2-5; tentative D call: TRBD2 (7 bases). The CDR3 loop spans 14 amino acids. Trimming cost V 6 bases and J 5 bases, with 16 bases left between them. CDR3 coding DNA: TGTGCCAGCAGCACCCGAGGGGGGGCTGAGACCCAGTACTTC. Translating it yields CASSTRGGAETQYF.

The V gene is TRBV9, the J gene TRBJ2-1; TRBD2 matches 7 bases. CDR3 length: 15 amino acids. The germline CDR1 and CDR2 sequences are SGDLS and YYNGEE. V was clipped by 3 bases and J by 1 base; unmatched bases: 4. Written as DNA, the CDR3 is TGTGCCAGCAGCGACTGGGGGGGGTCCTACAATGAGCAGTTCTTC. It codes for CASSDWGGSYNEQFF.

The chain joins TRBV9 to TRBJ2-1; 10 bases line up with TRBD1. Germline-derived CDR1 and CDR2 are SGDLS and YYNGEE. V trimming: 0 bases; J trimming: 8 bases; junction bases outside the gene matches: 5. The CDR3 is 15 amino acids. CDR3 protein: CASSVAGQGKDEQFF. CDR3 sequence (DNA): TGTGCCAGCAGCGTAGCGGGACAGGGGAAGGATGAGCAGTTCTTC.

The V and J genes are TRBV19 and TRBJ2-7; maybe TRBD1 (5 bases). Between the trimmed V and J ends, which lost 6 bases and 3 bases, there was a span of 15 bases. This CDR3 contains 14 residues. CDR1 LNHDA and CDR2 SQIVND come from the germline V gene (reference sequence). The CDR3 loop reads CASSPPQAVYEQYF. The DNA of the CDR3 is TGTGCCAGTAGCCCCCCACAGGCGGTCTACGAGCAGTACTTC.

CDR3 DNA sequence: TGTGCCAGCAGCCCAAAAGACAGCCGTTCAGGATTCTTC. This translates into CASSPKDSRSGFF. J is TRBJ2-1 and V is TRBV11-2, with D perhaps TRBD1 (5 bases). Trimming cost V 5 bases and J 16 bases, with 21 bases left between them. The germline V gene encodes CDR1 SGHAT and CDR2 FQNNGV. The CDR3 contains 13 residues.

The chain recombines TRBV12-3 or TRBV12-4 with TRBJ2-5, with D uncertain. The CDR3 sequence is 13 residues long. V was trimmed by 3 bases and J by 4 bases, leaving 9 bases between them. The CDR3 DNA reads TGTGCCAGCAGTTTCTGGACCGGAGAGACCCAGTACTTC. Its translation: CASSFWTGETQYF.

The chain couples TRBV9 to TRBJ2-5, with 11 bases lining up with TRBD2. The V and J ends lost 4 bases and 3 bases, in that order; junction bases with no gene match: 5. This CDR3 region has 15 residues. Germline lookup yields CDR1 SGDLS and CDR2 YYNGEE. CDR3 bases: TGTGCCAGCAGCCTAATGACTAGCGGGGAAGAGACCCAGTACTTC. Residues: CASSLMTSGEETQYF.

This sequence joins TRBV18 and TRBJ2-7; no reliable D call. Trimming left V 3 bases short and J 4 bases short, with 16 bases between. Per germline, CDR1 KGHSH and CDR2 LQKENI. The CDR3 runs 15 residues. The CDR3 here is CASSPKERTGYEQYF. CDR3 coding DNA: TGTGCCAGCTCACCGAAAGAAAGAACCGGGTACGAGCAGTACTTC.

CDR3 in amino acids: CASTSGGNGYEQFF. CDR3 sequence (DNA): TGTGCCAGTACTAGCGGGGGAAACGGGTATGAGCAGTTCTTC. The rearrangement uses TRBV19 and TRBJ2-1, with 10 bases aligning to TRBD2. The CDR3 covers 14 residues. The trim removed 7 bases at V and 8 bases at J, leaving 8 bases unmatched. The V gene's germline CDR1 is LNHDA and CDR2 SQIVND (reference sequence).

This clonotype was recorded once. The chain recombines TRBV3-1 with TRBJ1-5; D not certain. The germline V gene has CDR1 LGHDT and CDR2 YNNKEL (reference sequence). CDR3 size: 14 residues. The V end lost 3 bases, the J end lost 4 bases, and 10 bases lay between the germline ends. CDR3 nucleotides: TGTGCCAGCAGCCAGGGGAGATGGAATCAGCCCCAGCATTTT. Its protein is CASSQGRWNQPQHF.

With regard to this clonotype: One junction end does not reproduce the germline sequence, and a read error may be involved. V usage is TRBV29-1 and J usage is TRBJ1-4; D unresolved. There are 11 residues in the CDR3. CDR1 and CDR2 (germline): SQVTM, ANQGSEA. The CDR3 here is CSVEDREEAAF. DNA for the CDR3: TGCAGCGTTGAAGATCGGGAGGAAGCTGCTTTT.

A word on this clonotype: At one end the junction does not follow the germline gene, possibly because of a read error. The chain employs TRBV12-3 or TRBV12-4 and TRBJ2-1, with 7 bases identical to TRBD1. The CDR3 loop spans 10 amino acids. The CDR3 coding sequence is TGTGCCAGCAGTCGGGACAGAGTTTCCTTC. This gives the protein CASSRDRVSF.

This rearrangement joins TRBV6-2 or TRBV6-3 to TRBJ2-1; 7 bases are shared with TRBD2. The CDR3 contains 15 residues. Losses at the gene ends were 2 bases for V and 2 bases for J; bases not matched to a gene: 3. Germline V CDR1 and CDR2: MNHEY, SVGEGT. The DNA for the CDR3 is TGTGCCAGCAGTTACGGAGCGGGGACCTACAATGAGCAGTTCTTC. This sequence encodes CASSYGAGTYNEQFF.

This chain uses TRBV29-1 with TRBJ2-2; 7 bases agree with TRBD1. CDR1 is SQVTM, CDR2 ANQGSEA, per germline. V dropped 7 bases and J dropped 5; count of bases not matched to a gene: 7. The CDR3 runs to 13 residues. The CDR3 bases are TGCAGCGCCCTTCAGGGGGAAACCGGGGAGCTGTTTTTT. Translated: CSALQGETGELFF.

V is TRBV4-1 and J is TRBJ2-7; no clear D gene. Germline CDR1 and CDR2: MGHRA and YSYEKL. This CDR3 has 16 residues. The V end was cut by 4 bases, the J end by 2 bases, with 18 bases between. The CDR3 region is CASSPYGRRNAYEQYF. The CDR3 nucleotides read TGCGCCAGCAGCCCCTATGGCAGGCGAAATGCCTACGAGCAGTACTTC.

V and J are TRBV7-8 and TRBJ2-1; the D is unclear. V lost 1 base and J lost 10, with 5 bases in between. Per the germline V gene, CDR1 is SGHVS and CDR2 is FQNEAQ. This CDR3 contains 11 residues. Here the CDR3 reads CASSLGPEQFF. DNA of the CDR3: TGTGCCAGCAGCTTAGGCCCGGAGCAGTTCTTC. Together with reference TRBV7-8 and TRBJ2-1, the CDR3 gives the full variable domain: GAGVSQSPRYKVAKRGQDVALRCDPISGHVSLFWYQQALGQGPEFLTYFQNEAQLDKSGLPSDRFFAERPEGSVSTLKIQRTQQEDSAVYLCASSLGPEQFFGPGTRLTVL.

The V call is TRBV29-1, the J call TRBJ1-1, with D perhaps matching TRBD1 (6 bases). Germline-derived CDR1 and CDR2 are SQVTM and ANQGSEA. With 3 bases removed from V and 1 base from J, the gap between germline ends came to 12 bases. The CDR3 is made up of 14 amino acids. The DNA of the CDR3 is TGCAGCGTTGAGTCAAGGGGGACGAACACTGAAGCTTTCTTT. Its translation: CSVESRGTNTEAFF.